The rows below give T cell receptor beta chains drawn from one sample of a study of blood T cells in healthy people across ages. TCRdb recomputed calls from the 5' RACE reads with MiXCR, one row per CDR3 protein. The sample lists hundreds of thousands of distinct CDR3 sequences; roughly 50% were seen once. Sequences were obtained from blood. The receptors originated from a man in his 60s in good health. CDR3s include the opening cysteine and the closing phenylalanine or tryptophan. D genes are given only for firm matches. The size of a clone is reported for some rows only, either as once, few or many, or as a class for expanded clones.

V gene	D gene	clone size	J gene	CDR3 length	CDR3 DNA	CDR3 protein
TRBV12-3/TRBV12-4	TRBD2	.	TRBJ2-7	13	TGTGCCAGCAGTCCGACTCGGGGGGGCGAGCAGTACTTC	CASSPTRGGEQYF
TRBV7-9	TRBD2	few	TRBJ2-3	15	TGTGCCAGCAGCTTAGGGCGCGGGACTATAGATACGCAGTATTTT	CASSLGRGTIDTQYF
TRBV11-2	.	few	TRBJ2-5	14	TGTGCCAGCAGCCCCGGGGGCAGACCTAGGACCCAGTACTTC	CASSPGGRPRTQYF
TRBV21-1	.	few	TRBJ2-7	18	TGTGCCAGCAGCAAACCGCCCGCCGGGACAGGAAACTCCTACGAGCAGTACTTC	CASSKPPAGTGNSYEQYF
TRBV11-2	.	.	TRBJ2-5	15	TGTGCCAGCAGCTCGGACAGGACTACCTGGGAGACCCAGTACTTC	CASSSDRTTWETQYF
TRBV5-1	TRBD2	.	TRBJ2-3	18	TGCGCCAGCAGCGCTCTCTCTAGCGGGGGGAATACAGCGGATGCGCAGTATTTT	CASSALSSGGNTADAQYF
TRBV7-9	TRBD1	.	TRBJ2-1	15	TGTGCCAGCAGTCGGGACAGGGAGGACTACAATGAGCAGTTCTTC	CASSRDREDYNEQFF
TRBV12-3/TRBV12-4	.	.	TRBJ1-5	16	TGTGCCAGCAGTTTAGCAGGGACAAGGGTGAGTCAGCCCCAGCATTTT	CASSLAGTRVSQPQHF
TRBV12-3/TRBV12-4	TRBD2	.	TRBJ2-3	13	TGTGCCAGCACCAAGACTAGCGCAGATACGCAGTATTTT	CASTKTSADTQYF
TRBV20-1	.	.	TRBJ2-1	13	TGCAGTGCCGACTCCGGCCCCTTAAATGAGCAGTTCTTC	CSADSGPLNEQFF
TRBV15	TRBD1	once	TRBJ2-5	13	TGTGCCACCTCCTGGGACAGCGAAGAGACCCAGTACTTC	CATSWDSEETQYF
TRBV5-1	.	few	TRBJ1-4	17	TGCGCCAGCAGCCCGGTGGGGATTTCTTCAACTAATGAAAAACTGTTTTTT	CASSPVGISSTNEKLFF
TRBV7-9	.	.	TRBJ1-1	14	TGTGCCAGCAGCCCCAACCAGGGAAACACTGAAGCTTTCTTT	CASSPNQGNTEAFF
TRBV6-1	.	.	TRBJ2-3	16	TGTGCCGTGACAGATAACATGAAGATTAGGACAGATACGCAGTATTTT	CAVTDNMKIRTDTQYF
TRBV6-5	TRBD1	.	TRBJ1-6	15	TGTGCCAGCAGTCAAGGGGGCGCCCATAATTCACCCCTCCACTTT	CASSQGGAHNSPLHF
TRBV29-1	TRBD2	.	TRBJ2-5	16	TGCAGCACCACCGGGACTAGCGGGGGCCCACAAGAGACCCAGTACTTC	CSTTGTSGGPQETQYF
TRBV5-1	.	.	TRBJ2-2	15	TGCGCCAGCAGCTTGGGGGACATTGGGACCGGGGAGCTGTTTTTT	CASSLGDIGTGELFF